A selection of T cell receptor beta chains follows, all from one sample in a study of blood T cell repertoires in COVID-19. Generated by immunoSEQ multiplex PCR, the TCRdb table keeps only in-frame clones and is missing some. The sample has roughly 14,000 clones; 80% to 85% are singletons. Material for sequencing was peripheral blood. The receptors stem from a man older than 75 with active or convalescent COVID-19. Both conserved end residues are part of each CDR3. Fields, in order: J gene, clone size, D gene, V gene, CDR3 protein, CDR3 DNA. A D gene is named only where the DNA matches it firmly. Clone size is not always given. Where it is, it says once, few, many or a class for expanded clones.

>TRBJ1-1|.|.|TRBV2
CASTPRRTDNTEAFF
TGTGCCAGCACCCCGCGGAGGACAGATAACACTGAAGCTTTCTTT
>TRBJ1-1|few|.|TRBV7-9
CASSSPRGEAFF
TGTGCCAGCAGCTCCCCGAGGGGGGAAGCTTTCTTT
>TRBJ1-2|few|.|TRBV5-1
CASSLTPGDGYTF
TGCGCCAGCAGCTTGACCCCAGGGGATGGCTACACCTTC
>TRBJ1-1|.|.|TRBV12-5
CASGLSHRPAVGAFF
TGTGCTAGTGGTTTGTCCCATAGACCGGCTGTCGGGGCTTTCTTT
>TRBJ1-1|.|.|TRBV28
CASRATTRGRNTEAFF
TGTGCCAGCAGGGCAACGACGAGAGGCCGAAACACTGAAGCTTTCTTT
>TRBJ1-1|.|.|TRBV12-3/TRBV12-4
CASSFKNTEAFF
TGTGCCAGCAGTTTTAAGAACACTGAAGCTTTCTTT
>TRBJ2-7|.|TRBD1|TRBV5-1
CASRRTGSSYEQYF
TGCGCCAGCAGGCGGACAGGGAGCTCCTACGAGCAGTACTTC
>TRBJ2-3|.|TRBD1|TRBV19
CASSIWGPGQGTWTDTQYF
TGTGCCAGTAGTATATGGGGGCCGGGACAGGGTACGTGGACAGATACGCAGTATTTT
>TRBJ1-5|.|.|TRBV7-2
CASSLTGPSNQPQHF
TGTGCCAGCAGCTTAACAGGGCCCAGCAATCAGCCCCAGCATTTT
>TRBJ1-2|few|.|TRBV30
CAWRRGINYGYTF
TGTGCCTGGAGGCGCGGGATAAACTATGGCTACACCTTC
>TRBJ1-2|.|.|TRBV3-1/TRBV3-2
CASSPQGKGYGYTF
TGTGCCAGCAGTCCACAGGGAAAAGGGTATGGCTACACCTTC
>TRBJ2-7|.|TRBD1|TRBV4-1
CASSNYRGWGEQYF
TGCGCCAGCAGCAACTACAGGGGCTGGGGTGAGCAGTACTTC
>TRBJ1-2|.|.|TRBV29-1
CSGVRAGSGYTF
TGCAGCGGGGTCCGCGCGGGGTCTGGCTACACCTTC
>TRBJ1-3|.|.|TRBV11-2
CASSEQLLSGNTIYF
TGTGCCAGCAGTGAACAGTTACTCTCTGGAAACACCATATATTTT
>TRBJ2-7|.|.|TRBV6-5
CASNPSTYEQYF
TGTGCCAGCAATCCAAGCACCTACGAGCAGTACTTC
>TRBJ1-6|.|TRBD1|TRBV6-2/TRBV6-3
CASSYSGTGVRSYNSPLHF
TGTGCCAGCAGTTACTCTGGGACAGGGGTTAGATCCTATAATTCACCCCTCCACTTT
>TRBJ2-6|.|TRBD1|TRBV10-2
CASSKGAGGAAGANVLTF
TGCGCCAGCAGTAAGGGGGCAGGGGGCGCCGCTGGGGCCAACGTCCTGACTTTC
>TRBJ2-7|.|.|TRBV14
CASSQLAGAREQYF
TGTGCCAGCAGCCAATTGGCGGGGGCCCGCGAGCAGTACTTC
>TRBJ1-1|.|.|TRBV10-1
CASSARDNLAFF
TGCGCCAGCAGTGCCCGGGACAATCTGGCTTTCTTT
>TRBJ2-1|once|.|TRBV10-3
CAISGTGTNNEQFF
TGTGCCATCAGTGGAACAGGTACGAACAATGAGCAGTTCTTC
>TRBJ1-6|.|TRBD1|TRBV9
CASSATGTGNSPLHF
TGTGCCAGCAGCGCGACCGGGACAGGTAATTCACCCCTCCACTTT
>TRBJ2-3|.|TRBD2|TRBV14
CASSLGLTSGSDTQYF
TGTGCCAGCAGCTTGGGGTTGACTAGCGGATCAGATACGCAGTATTTT
>TRBJ2-1|.|.|TRBV30
CAWTGQSSYNEQFF
TGTGCCTGGACTGGACAGAGCTCCTACAATGAGCAGTTCTTC
>TRBJ2-7|.|.|TRBV28
CASSLADFEQYF
TGTGCCAGCAGTTTAGCGGATTTCGAGCAGTACTTC
>TRBJ1-2|.|.|TRBV7-2
CASSLGRLYGYTF
TGTGCCAGCAGCTTAGGGCGGCTTTATGGCTACACCTTC
>TRBJ1-5|.|.|TRBV3-1/TRBV3-2
CASSLGQRDRMPQHF
TGTGCCAGCAGCCTGGGACAAAGGGATCGCATGCCCCAGCATTTT
>TRBJ1-1|.|TRBD1|TRBV4-2
CASSRTGSLGNTEAFF
TGTGCCAGCAGCCGGACAGGGTCCTTAGGGAACACTGAAGCTTTCTTT
>TRBJ2-1|.|TRBD2|TRBV6-5
CASSYSGGGSYNEQFF
TGTGCCAGCAGTTACTCTGGCGGGGGCTCCTACAATGAGCAGTTCTTC
>TRBJ1-1|.|.|TRBV12-3/TRBV12-4
CASSSNQGEAFF
TGTGCCAGCAGTTCCAACCAGGGTGAAGCTTTCTTT